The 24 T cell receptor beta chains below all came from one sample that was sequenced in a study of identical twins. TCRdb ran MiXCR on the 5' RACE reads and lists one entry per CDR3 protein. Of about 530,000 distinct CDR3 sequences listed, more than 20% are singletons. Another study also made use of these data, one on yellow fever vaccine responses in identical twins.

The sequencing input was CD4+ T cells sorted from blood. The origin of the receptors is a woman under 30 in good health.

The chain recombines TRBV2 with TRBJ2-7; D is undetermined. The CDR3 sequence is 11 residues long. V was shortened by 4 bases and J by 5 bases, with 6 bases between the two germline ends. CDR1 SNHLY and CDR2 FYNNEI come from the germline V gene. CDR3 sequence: CASSVSDEQYV. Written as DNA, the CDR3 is TGTGCCAGCAGTGTTTCGGACGAGCAGTACGTC.

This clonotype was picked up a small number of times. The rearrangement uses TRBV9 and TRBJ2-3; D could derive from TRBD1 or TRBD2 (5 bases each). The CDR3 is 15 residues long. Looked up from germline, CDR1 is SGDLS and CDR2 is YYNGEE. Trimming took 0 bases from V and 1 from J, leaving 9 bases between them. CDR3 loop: CASSVVQGRTDTQYF. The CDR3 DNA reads TGTGCCAGCAGCGTAGTCCAGGGACGCACAGATACGCAGTATTTT.

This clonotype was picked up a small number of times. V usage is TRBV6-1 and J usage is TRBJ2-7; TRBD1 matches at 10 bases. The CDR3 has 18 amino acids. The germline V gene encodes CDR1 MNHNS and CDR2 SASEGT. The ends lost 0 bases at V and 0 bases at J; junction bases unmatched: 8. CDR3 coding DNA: TGTGCCAGCAGTGAAGCGGATCGGACAGGGGGTTTCTCCTACGAGCAGTACGTC. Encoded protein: CASSEADRTGGFSYEQYV.

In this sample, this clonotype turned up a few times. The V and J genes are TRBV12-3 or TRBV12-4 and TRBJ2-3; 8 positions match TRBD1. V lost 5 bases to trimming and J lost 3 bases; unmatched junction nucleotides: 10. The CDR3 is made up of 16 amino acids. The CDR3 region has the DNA TGTGCCAGCAGTCCAGGGACAGGTATACGAACAGATACGCAGTATTTT. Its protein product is CASSPGTGIRTDTQYF.

The CDR3 bases are TGTGCCAGCAGGGCCGACTCCTACGAGCAGTACTTC. Protein sequence: CASRADSYEQYF. This chain joins TRBV12-3 or TRBV12-4 and TRBJ2-7; unclear D gene. The CDR3 extends over 12 amino acids. Trimming pared 6 bases from V and 0 bases from J, leaving 6 bases between.

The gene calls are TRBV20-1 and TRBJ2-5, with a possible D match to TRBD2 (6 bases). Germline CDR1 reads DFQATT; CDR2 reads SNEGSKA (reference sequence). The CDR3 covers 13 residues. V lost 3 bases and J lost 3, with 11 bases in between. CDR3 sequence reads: CSASLAGKETQYF. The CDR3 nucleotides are TGCAGTGCTAGTCTCGCGGGGAAAGAGACCCAGTACTTC.

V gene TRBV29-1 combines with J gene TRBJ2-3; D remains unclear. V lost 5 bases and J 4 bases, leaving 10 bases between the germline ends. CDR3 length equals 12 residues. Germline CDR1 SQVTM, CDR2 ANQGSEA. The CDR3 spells CSVRRSADTQYF. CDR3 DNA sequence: TGCAGCGTTAGGAGATCCGCAGATACGCAGTATTTT.

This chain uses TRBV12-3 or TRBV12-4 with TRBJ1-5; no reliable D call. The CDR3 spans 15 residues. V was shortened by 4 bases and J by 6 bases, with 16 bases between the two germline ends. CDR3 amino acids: CASSSGQRVGQPQHF. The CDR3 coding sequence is TGTGCCAGCAGTTCTGGCCAACGGGTAGGTCAGCCCCAGCATTTT.

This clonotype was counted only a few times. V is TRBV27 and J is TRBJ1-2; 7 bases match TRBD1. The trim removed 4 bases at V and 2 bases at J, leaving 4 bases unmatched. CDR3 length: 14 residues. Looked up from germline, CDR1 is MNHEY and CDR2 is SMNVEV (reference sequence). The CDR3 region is CASSSMTGNYGYTF. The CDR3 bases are TGTGCCAGCAGTTCCATGACAGGGAACTATGGCTACACCTTC.

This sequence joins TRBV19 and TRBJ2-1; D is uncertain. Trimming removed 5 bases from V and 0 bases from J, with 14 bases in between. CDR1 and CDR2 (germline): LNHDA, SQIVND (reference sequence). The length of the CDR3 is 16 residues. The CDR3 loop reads CASSLSAQPSYNEQFF. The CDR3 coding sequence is TGTGCCAGTAGTCTCTCCGCCCAGCCCTCCTACAATGAGCAGTTCTTC.

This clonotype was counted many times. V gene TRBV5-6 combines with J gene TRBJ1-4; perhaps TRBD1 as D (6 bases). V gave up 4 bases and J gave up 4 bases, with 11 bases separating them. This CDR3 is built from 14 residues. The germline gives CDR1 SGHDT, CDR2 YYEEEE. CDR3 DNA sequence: TGTGCCAGCAGCACGGGACACCTTAATGAAAAACTGTTTTTT. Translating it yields CASSTGHLNEKLFF.

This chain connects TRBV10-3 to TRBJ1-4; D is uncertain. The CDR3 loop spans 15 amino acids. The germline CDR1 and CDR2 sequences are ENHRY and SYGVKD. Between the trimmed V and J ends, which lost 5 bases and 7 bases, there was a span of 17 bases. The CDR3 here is CAISSAGGMGEKLFF. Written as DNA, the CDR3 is TGTGCCATCAGTTCCGCCGGTGGGATGGGTGAAAAACTGTTTTTT.

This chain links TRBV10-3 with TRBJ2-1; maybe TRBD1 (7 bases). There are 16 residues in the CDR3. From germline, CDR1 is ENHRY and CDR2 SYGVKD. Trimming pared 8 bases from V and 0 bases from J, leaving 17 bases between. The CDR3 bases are TGTGCCATCGCCAATCCAGGGGGGAGCTCCTACAATGAGCAGTTCTTC. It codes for CAIANPGGSSYNEQFF.

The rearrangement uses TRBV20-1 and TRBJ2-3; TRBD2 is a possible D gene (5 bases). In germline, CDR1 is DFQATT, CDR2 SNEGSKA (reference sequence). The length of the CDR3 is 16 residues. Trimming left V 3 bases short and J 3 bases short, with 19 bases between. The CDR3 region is CSASPPLVLSTDTQYF. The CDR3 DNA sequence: TGCAGTGCTAGCCCTCCACTAGTCCTGAGTACAGATACGCAGTATTTT.

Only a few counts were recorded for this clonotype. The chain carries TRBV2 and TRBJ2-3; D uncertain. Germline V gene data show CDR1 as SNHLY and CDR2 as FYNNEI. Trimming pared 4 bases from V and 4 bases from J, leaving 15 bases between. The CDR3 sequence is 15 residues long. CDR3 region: CASSVMSSWADTQYF. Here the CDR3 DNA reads TGTGCCAGCAGTGTGATGTCGTCTTGGGCAGATACGCAGTATTTT.

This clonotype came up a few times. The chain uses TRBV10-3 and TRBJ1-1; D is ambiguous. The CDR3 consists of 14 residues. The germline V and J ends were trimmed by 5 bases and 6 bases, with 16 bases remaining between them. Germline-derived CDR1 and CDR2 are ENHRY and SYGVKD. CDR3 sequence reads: CAISTSGRHSEAFF. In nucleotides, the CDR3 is TGTGCCATCAGTACCAGTGGCAGACATTCTGAAGCTTTCTTT.

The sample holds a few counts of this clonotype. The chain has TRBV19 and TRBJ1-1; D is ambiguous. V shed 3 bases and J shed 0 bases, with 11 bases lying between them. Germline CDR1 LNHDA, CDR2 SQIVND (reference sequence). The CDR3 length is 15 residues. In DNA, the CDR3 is TGTGCCAGTAGTATTAGTGGAGGGCTGAACACTGAAGCTTTCTTT. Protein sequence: CASSISGGLNTEAFF. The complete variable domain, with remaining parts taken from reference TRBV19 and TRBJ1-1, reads DGGITQSPKYLFRKEGQNVTLSCEQNLNHDAMYWYRQDPGQGLRLIYYSQIVNDFQKGDIAEGYSVSREKKESFPLTVTSAQKNPTAFYLCASSISGGLNTEAFFGQGTRLTVV.

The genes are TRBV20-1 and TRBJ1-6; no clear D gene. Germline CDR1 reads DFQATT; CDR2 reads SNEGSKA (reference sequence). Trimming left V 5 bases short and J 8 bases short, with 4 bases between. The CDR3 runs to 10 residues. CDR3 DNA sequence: TGCAGTGCTGGGTATTCACCCCTCCACTTT. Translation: CSAGYSPLHF.

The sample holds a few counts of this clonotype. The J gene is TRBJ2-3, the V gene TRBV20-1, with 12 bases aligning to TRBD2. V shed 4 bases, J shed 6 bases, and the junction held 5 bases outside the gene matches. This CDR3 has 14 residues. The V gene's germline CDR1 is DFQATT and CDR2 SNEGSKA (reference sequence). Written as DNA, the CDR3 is TGCAGTGCTAAAACTAGCGGGAGGATGGATACGCAGTATTTT. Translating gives CSAKTSGRMDTQYF.

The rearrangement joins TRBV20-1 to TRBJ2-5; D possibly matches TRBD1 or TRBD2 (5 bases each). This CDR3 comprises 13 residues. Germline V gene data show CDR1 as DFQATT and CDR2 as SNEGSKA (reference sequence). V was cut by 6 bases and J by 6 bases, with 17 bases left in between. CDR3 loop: CSAKDSRDQTQYF. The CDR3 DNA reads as TGCAGTGCCAAGGACTCGAGGGACCAGACCCAGTACTTC.

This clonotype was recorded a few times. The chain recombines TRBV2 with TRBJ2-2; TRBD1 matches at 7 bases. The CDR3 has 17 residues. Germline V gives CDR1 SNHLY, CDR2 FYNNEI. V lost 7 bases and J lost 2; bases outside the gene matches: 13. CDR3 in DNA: TGTGCCAGCACCGATACAGGGGCTACTCCTAACACCGGGGAGCTGTTTTTT. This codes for CASTDTGATPNTGELFF.

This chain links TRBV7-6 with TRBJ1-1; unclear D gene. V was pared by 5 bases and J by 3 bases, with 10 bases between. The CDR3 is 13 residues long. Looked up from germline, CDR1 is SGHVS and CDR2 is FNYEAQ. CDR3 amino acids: CASSPLWDTEAFF. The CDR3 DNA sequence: TGTGCCAGCAGCCCCCTGTGGGACACTGAAGCTTTCTTT.

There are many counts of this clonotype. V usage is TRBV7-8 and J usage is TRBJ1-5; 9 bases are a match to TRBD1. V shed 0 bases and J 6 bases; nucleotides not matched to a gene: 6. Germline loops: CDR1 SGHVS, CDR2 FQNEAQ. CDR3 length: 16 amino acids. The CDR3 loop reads CASSLAPGQGGQPQHF. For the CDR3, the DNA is TGTGCCAGCAGCTTAGCGCCGGGACAGGGAGGTCAGCCCCAGCATTTT.

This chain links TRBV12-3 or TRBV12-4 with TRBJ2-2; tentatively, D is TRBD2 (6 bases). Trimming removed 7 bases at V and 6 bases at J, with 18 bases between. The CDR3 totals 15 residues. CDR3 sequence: CASTQEGFAAGELFF. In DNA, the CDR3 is TGTGCCAGCACCCAGGAGGGTTTCGCGGCCGGGGAGCTGTTTTTT.